These T cell receptor beta chains were read from a single sample in a study of CD8 T cells in Susac syndrome. TCRdb analysed the immunoSEQ multiplex PCR reads with MiXCR anew, one entry per CDR3 protein. Here the sample spans approximately 150,000 distinct CDR3 sequences, around 90% being singletons. The sample consisted of CD4+ T cells from PBMCs. Receptor source: a human donor in good health. CDR3s include the opening cysteine and the closing phenylalanine or tryptophan. Fields, in order: CDR3 length, D gene, J gene, clone size, V gene, CDR3 protein, CDR3 DNA. A D gene is named only where the DNA matches it firmly. Not all rows give a size; the values are once, few, many and, for expanded clones, a class.

len: 14
d_gene: -
j_gene: TRBJ1-2
abundance: -
v_gene: TRBV7-2
CDR3aa: CASSTRDGSYGYTF
CDR3nt: TGTGCCAGCAGCACCCGGGACGGCAGCTATGGCTACACCTTC

len: 15
d_gene: -
j_gene: TRBJ2-1
abundance: -
v_gene: TRBV29-1
CDR3aa: CSVQRAGGGYNEQFF
CDR3nt: TGCAGCGTCCAAAGGGCAGGGGGAGGGTACAATGAGCAGTTCTTC

len: 13
d_gene: TRBD2
j_gene: TRBJ2-5
abundance: -
v_gene: TRBV6-6
CDR3aa: CASSYGGGETQYF
CDR3nt: TGTGCCAGCAGTTACGGCGGGGGAGAGACCCAGTACTTC

len: 12
d_gene: -
j_gene: TRBJ1-2
abundance: -
v_gene: TRBV7-2
CDR3aa: CASSYNRDGYTF
CDR3nt: TGTGCCAGCAGCTACAACAGGGATGGCTACACCTTC

len: 17
d_gene: TRBD1
j_gene: TRBJ2-5
abundance: once
v_gene: TRBV5-1
CDR3aa: CASSLLPQGASGETQYF
CDR3nt: TGCGCCAGCAGTCTCCTCCCACAGGGGGCATCTGGAGAGACCCAGTACTTC

len: 14
d_gene: -
j_gene: TRBJ1-1
abundance: -
v_gene: TRBV5-1
CDR3aa: CASFEGQGGTEVFF
CDR3nt: TGCGCCAGCTTCGAAGGGCAGGGCGGGACTGAAGTTTTCTTT

len: 14
d_gene: -
j_gene: TRBJ2-7
abundance: -
v_gene: TRBV6-6
CDR3aa: CASSYAQKSYEQYF
CDR3nt: TGTGCCAGCAGTTACGCACAGAAATCCTACGAGCAGTACTTC

len: 13
d_gene: -
j_gene: TRBJ2-2
abundance: once
v_gene: TRBV19
CDR3aa: CASSPQAGGELFF
CDR3nt: TGTGCCAGTAGTCCTCAAGCGGGCGGGGAGCTGTTTTTT

len: 14
d_gene: -
j_gene: TRBJ1-3
abundance: -
v_gene: TRBV5-6
CDR3aa: CASSFFSSGNTIYF
CDR3nt: TGTGCCAGCAGCTTTTTCAGCTCTGGAAACACCATATATTTT

len: 13
d_gene: TRBD1
j_gene: TRBJ1-1
abundance: -
v_gene: TRBV12-3/TRBV12-4
CDR3aa: CASSFGTGSGAFF
CDR3nt: TGTGCCAGCAGTTTCGGGACAGGGAGTGGAGCTTTCTTT

len: 15
d_gene: -
j_gene: TRBJ2-5
abundance: -
v_gene: TRBV27
CDR3aa: CASSFLSAGKETQYF
CDR3nt: TGTGCCAGCAGTTTCTTATCGGCGGGGAAAGAGACCCAGTACTTC

len: 14
d_gene: -
j_gene: TRBJ1-1
abundance: -
v_gene: TRBV11-2
CDR3aa: CASSLAGGGTEAFF
CDR3nt: TGTGCCAGCAGCTTAGCCGGGGGAGGCACTGAAGCTTTCTTT

len: 12
d_gene: TRBD1
j_gene: TRBJ1-1
abundance: -
v_gene: TRBV29-1
CDR3aa: CSVLTGRTEAFF
CDR3nt: TGCAGCGTCCTGACAGGGCGGACTGAAGCTTTCTTT

len: 14
d_gene: -
j_gene: TRBJ2-1
abundance: -
v_gene: TRBV20-1
CDR3aa: CSARGGSGDNEQFF
CDR3nt: TGCAGTGCTAGAGGGGGGTCAGGGGACAATGAGCAGTTCTTC

len: 15
d_gene: -
j_gene: TRBJ1-4
abundance: -
v_gene: TRBV9
CDR3aa: CASSITAASVEKLFF
CDR3nt: TGTGCCAGCAGCATTACAGCCGCCTCCGTCGAAAAACTGTTTTTT

len: 18
d_gene: TRBD2
j_gene: TRBJ2-1
abundance: -
v_gene: TRBV5-4
CDR3aa: CASSRGLAGNEGNNEQFF
CDR3nt: TGTGCCAGCAGCCGTGGACTAGCGGGGAACGAAGGGAACAATGAGCAGTTCTTC

len: 15
d_gene: -
j_gene: TRBJ2-5
abundance: -
v_gene: TRBV29-1
CDR3aa: CSVGQGGGPRETQYF
CDR3nt: TGCAGCGTTGGCCAGGGGGGAGGGCCCCGGGAGACCCAGTACTTC

len: 12
d_gene: TRBD2
j_gene: TRBJ2-3
abundance: -
v_gene: TRBV28
CDR3aa: CASSSGLVSTYF
CDR3nt: TGTGCCAGCAGTTCGGGACTAGTCTCAACGTATTTT

len: 13
d_gene: -
j_gene: TRBJ2-3
abundance: -
v_gene: TRBV7-8
CDR3aa: CASSPKGTDTQYF
CDR3nt: TGTGCCAGCAGCCCAAAGGGGACAGATACGCAGTATTTT

len: 16
d_gene: -
j_gene: TRBJ2-3
abundance: -
v_gene: TRBV25-1
CDR3aa: CASSERGGHSTDTQYF
CDR3nt: TGTGCCAGCAGTGAGAGAGGGGGGCATAGCACAGATACGCAGTATTTT

len: 14
d_gene: -
j_gene: TRBJ2-5
abundance: -
v_gene: TRBV5-1
CDR3aa: CASSFVTISETQYF
CDR3nt: TGCGCCAGCAGCTTTGTTACAATCAGCGAGACCCAGTACTTC

len: 14
d_gene: -
j_gene: TRBJ2-7
abundance: -
v_gene: TRBV15
CDR3aa: CATSRDGGSYEQYF
CDR3nt: TGTGCCACCAGCAGAGATGGGGGCTCCTACGAGCAGTACTTC

len: 16
d_gene: -
j_gene: TRBJ2-7
abundance: -
v_gene: TRBV20-1
CDR3aa: CSARDPYSAPSYEQYF
CDR3nt: TGCAGTGCTAGAGATCCCTATTCAGCACCCTCCTACGAGCAGTACTTC

len: 17
d_gene: TRBD1
j_gene: TRBJ2-3
abundance: -
v_gene: TRBV7-9
CDR3aa: CASSFRLRDRPTDTQYF
CDR3nt: TGTGCCAGCAGCTTCCGGTTGAGGGACAGACCCACAGATACGCAGTATTTT

len: 11
d_gene: -
j_gene: TRBJ1-1
abundance: -
v_gene: TRBV28
CDR3aa: CASRLLTEAFF
CDR3nt: TGTGCCAGCAGACTCCTCACTGAAGCTTTCTTT

len: 13
d_gene: -
j_gene: TRBJ2-7
abundance: -
v_gene: TRBV7-2
CDR3aa: CASSHDASYEQYF
CDR3nt: TGTGCCAGCAGCCACGACGCCTCCTACGAGCAGTACTTC

len: 12
d_gene: -
j_gene: TRBJ1-2
abundance: -
v_gene: TRBV2
CDR3aa: CASSVGPAGYTF
CDR3nt: TGTGCCAGCAGTGTTGGCCCTGCGGGCTACACCTTC

len: 13
d_gene: -
j_gene: TRBJ1-1
abundance: -
v_gene: TRBV5-5
CDR3aa: CASSFDWNTEAFF
CDR3nt: TGTGCCAGCAGCTTCGACTGGAACACTGAAGCTTTCTTT

len: 14
d_gene: TRBD2
j_gene: TRBJ2-4
abundance: once
v_gene: TRBV7-9
CDR3aa: CASSLGTSKNIQYF
CDR3nt: TGTGCCAGCAGCTTAGGGACTAGCAAAAACATTCAGTACTTC

len: 14
d_gene: -
j_gene: TRBJ2-1
abundance: -
v_gene: TRBV4-1
CDR3aa: CASSLSGQGDEQFF
CDR3nt: TGCGCCAGCAGCCTATCGGGGCAGGGCGATGAGCAGTTCTTC

len: 14
d_gene: -
j_gene: TRBJ2-2
abundance: -
v_gene: TRBV5-1
CDR3aa: CASSMDSNTGELFF
CDR3nt: TGCGCCAGCAGCATGGACAGCAACACCGGGGAGCTGTTTTTT

len: 12
d_gene: -
j_gene: TRBJ1-1
abundance: -
v_gene: TRBV6-2/TRBV6-3
CDR3aa: CASSLRGGEAFF
CDR3nt: TGTGCCAGCAGCCTCCGGGGCGGTGAAGCTTTCTTT

len: 16
d_gene: -
j_gene: TRBJ2-1
abundance: once
v_gene: TRBV5-1
CDR3aa: CASSLVGDPRWNEQFF
CDR3nt: TGCGCCAGCAGCTTGGTGGGAGACCCCCGCTGGAATGAGCAGTTCTTC

len: 12
d_gene: TRBD2
j_gene: TRBJ2-1
abundance: -
v_gene: TRBV7-6
CDR3aa: CASAGVYNEQFF
CDR3nt: TGTGCCAGCGCGGGGGTATACAATGAGCAGTTCTTC

len: 11
d_gene: TRBD2
j_gene: TRBJ2-2
abundance: -
v_gene: TRBV20-1
CDR3aa: CSAAGTSALFF
CDR3nt: TGCAGTGCCGCCGGGACTAGTGCGCTGTTTTTT

len: 13
d_gene: -
j_gene: TRBJ1-6
abundance: -
v_gene: TRBV6-5
CDR3aa: CASSYGQNSPLHF
CDR3nt: TGTGCCAGCAGTTACGGACAGAATTCACCCCTCCACTTT

len: 15
d_gene: -
j_gene: TRBJ1-1
abundance: once
v_gene: TRBV23-1
CDR3aa: CASSLRTDMNTEAFF
CDR3nt: TGCGCCAGCAGTCTCCGGACTGACATGAACACTGAAGCTTTCTTT

len: 14
d_gene: -
j_gene: TRBJ1-1
abundance: -
v_gene: TRBV7-2
CDR3aa: CASNSWGTNTEAFF
CDR3nt: TGTGCCAGCAACTCTTGGGGCACCAACACTGAAGCTTTCTTT

len: 16
d_gene: TRBD1
j_gene: TRBJ2-5
abundance: -
v_gene: TRBV16
CDR3aa: CASSQSRQGPQETQYF
CDR3nt: TGTGCCAGCAGCCAATCCAGACAGGGCCCACAAGAGACCCAGTACTTC

len: 17
d_gene: TRBD2
j_gene: TRBJ2-2
abundance: -
v_gene: TRBV5-1
CDR3aa: CASSPGTSSSRTGELFF
CDR3nt: TGCGCCAGCAGCCCCGGGACTAGCAGTTCCCGGACCGGGGAGCTGTTTTTT

len: 15
d_gene: -
j_gene: TRBJ2-7
abundance: -
v_gene: TRBV4-2
CDR3aa: CASSQDNGYLYEQYF
CDR3nt: TGTGCCAGCAGCCAAGATAACGGTTACCTCTACGAGCAGTACTTC

len: 13
d_gene: -
j_gene: TRBJ2-1
abundance: -
v_gene: TRBV28
CDR3aa: CASRPGERSEQFF
CDR3nt: TGTGCCAGCAGGCCAGGGGAGAGAAGTGAGCAGTTCTTC

len: 13
d_gene: -
j_gene: TRBJ2-2
abundance: -
v_gene: TRBV3-1
CDR3aa: CASSQVVTGELFF
CDR3nt: TGTGCCAGCAGCCAAGTTGTGACCGGGGAGCTGTTTTTT

len: 12
d_gene: -
j_gene: TRBJ2-1
abundance: -
v_gene: TRBV5-1
CDR3aa: CASSFEGSEQFF
CDR3nt: TGCGCCAGCAGCTTTGAGGGAAGTGAGCAGTTCTTC

len: 13
d_gene: -
j_gene: TRBJ2-3
abundance: -
v_gene: TRBV6-1
CDR3aa: CASRSELGDTQYF
CDR3nt: TGTGCCAGCAGGTCAGAGTTGGGGGATACGCAGTATTTT

len: 15
d_gene: TRBD2
j_gene: TRBJ2-3
abundance: -
v_gene: TRBV28
CDR3aa: CASSLYGRGPDTQYF
CDR3nt: TGTGCCAGCAGTTTATACGGGAGGGGACCAGATACGCAGTATTTT

len: 17
d_gene: -
j_gene: TRBJ1-1
abundance: -
v_gene: TRBV5-5
CDR3aa: CASSLDWGGSVNTEAFF
CDR3nt: TGTGCCAGCAGCTTGGATTGGGGGGGCTCAGTGAACACTGAAGCTTTCTTT

len: 11
d_gene: -
j_gene: TRBJ1-1
abundance: -
v_gene: TRBV28
CDR3aa: CASRVLAEAFF
CDR3nt: TGTGCCAGCCGGGTACTTGCTGAAGCTTTCTTT

len: 14
d_gene: -
j_gene: TRBJ1-1
abundance: once
v_gene: TRBV6-2/TRBV6-3
CDR3aa: CASSDTPTATEAFF
CDR3nt: TGTGCCAGCAGTGACACCCCGACAGCCACTGAAGCTTTCTTT

len: 13
d_gene: -
j_gene: TRBJ1-2
abundance: -
v_gene: TRBV6-5
CDR3aa: CASSYGLNYGYTF
CDR3nt: TGTGCCAGCAGTTACGGGCTTAACTATGGCTACACCTTC

len: 16
d_gene: TRBD1
j_gene: TRBJ2-2
abundance: -
v_gene: TRBV19
CDR3aa: CASSLTTGGNTGELFF
CDR3nt: TGTGCCAGTAGTCTAACTACAGGGGGGAACACCGGGGAGCTGTTTTTT

len: 13
d_gene: -
j_gene: TRBJ1-1
abundance: -
v_gene: TRBV10-3
CDR3aa: CAISPIVNTEAFF
CDR3nt: TGTGCCATCTCCCCCATCGTGAACACTGAAGCTTTCTTT

len: 15
d_gene: -
j_gene: TRBJ2-3
abundance: -
v_gene: TRBV20-1
CDR3aa: CSARGRSQGGDTQYF
CDR3nt: TGCAGTGCTAGAGGCCGATCCCAGGGAGGAGATACGCAGTATTTT

len: 16
d_gene: -
j_gene: TRBJ1-5
abundance: once
v_gene: TRBV20-1
CDR3aa: CSARERGGFSNQPQHF
CDR3nt: TGCAGTGCTAGAGAACGGGGAGGATTTAGCAATCAGCCCCAGCATTTT

len: 14
d_gene: -
j_gene: TRBJ2-7
abundance: -
v_gene: TRBV11-1
CDR3aa: CASSGRTSIYEQYF
CDR3nt: TGTGCCAGCAGCGGACGGACGTCCATCTACGAGCAGTACTTC